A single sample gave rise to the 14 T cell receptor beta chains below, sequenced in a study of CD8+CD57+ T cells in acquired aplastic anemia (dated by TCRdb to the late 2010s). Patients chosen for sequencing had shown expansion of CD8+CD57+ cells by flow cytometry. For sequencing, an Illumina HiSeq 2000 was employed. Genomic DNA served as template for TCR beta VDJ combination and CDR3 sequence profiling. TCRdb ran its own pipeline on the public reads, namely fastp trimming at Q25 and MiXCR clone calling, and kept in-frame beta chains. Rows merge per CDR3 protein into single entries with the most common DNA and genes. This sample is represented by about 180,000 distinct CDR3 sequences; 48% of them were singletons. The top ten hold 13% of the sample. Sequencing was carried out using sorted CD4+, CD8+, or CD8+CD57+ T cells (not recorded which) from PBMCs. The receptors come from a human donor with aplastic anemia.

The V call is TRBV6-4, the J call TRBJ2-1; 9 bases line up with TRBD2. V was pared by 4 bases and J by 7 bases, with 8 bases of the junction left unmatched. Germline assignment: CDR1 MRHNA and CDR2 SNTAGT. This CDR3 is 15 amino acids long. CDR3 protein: CASSVFSGSRNEQFF. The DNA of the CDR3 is TGTGCCAGCAGTGTCTTTAGCGGGAGTCGTAATGAGCAGTTCTTC.

CDR3 coding DNA: TGTGCCAGCAGCACCAGACTGATCCCCCCAAACCGAATGTCCTACAATGAGCAGTTCTTC. Its protein product is CASSTRLIPPNRMSYNEQFF. The chain is built from TRBV11-1 and TRBJ2-1; D not certain. The V end lost 5 bases, the J end lost 1 base, and 27 bases lay between the germline ends. Germline V gives CDR1 SGHAT, CDR2 FQDESV (reference sequence). CDR3 length: 20 residues.

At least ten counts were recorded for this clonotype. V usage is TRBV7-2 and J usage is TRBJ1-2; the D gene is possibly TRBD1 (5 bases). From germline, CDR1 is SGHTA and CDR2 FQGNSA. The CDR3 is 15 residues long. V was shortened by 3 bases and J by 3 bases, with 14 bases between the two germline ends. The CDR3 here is CASSFTGVHDYGYTF. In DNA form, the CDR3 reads TGTGCCAGCAGCTTCACAGGAGTCCACGACTATGGCTACACCTTC. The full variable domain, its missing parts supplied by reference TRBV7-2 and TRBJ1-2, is GAGVSQSPSNKVTEKGKDVELRCDPISGHTALYWYRQSLGQGLEFLIYFQGNSAPDKSGLPSDRFSAERTGGSVSTLTIQRTQQEDSAVYLCASSFTGVHDYGYTFGSGTRLTVV.

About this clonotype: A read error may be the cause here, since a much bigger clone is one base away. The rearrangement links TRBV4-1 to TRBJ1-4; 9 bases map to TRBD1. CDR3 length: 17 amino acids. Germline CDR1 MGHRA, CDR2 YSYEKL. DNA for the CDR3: TGCGCCAACAGCCAAGGAGGGACAGGGAGATTGGACGAAAAACTGTTTTTT. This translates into CANSQGGTGRLDEKLFF.

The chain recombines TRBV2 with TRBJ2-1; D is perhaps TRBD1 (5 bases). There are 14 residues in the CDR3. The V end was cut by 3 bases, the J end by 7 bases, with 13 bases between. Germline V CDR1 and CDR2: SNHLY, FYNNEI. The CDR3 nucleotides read TGTGCCAGCAGTGAGGTTTACTACAGGAATGAGCAGTTCTTC. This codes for CASSEVYYRNEQFF.

For the CDR3, the DNA is TGCAGTGCAAGACCGGGACCGCAGAACACTGAAGCTTTCTTT. Its translation is CSARPGPQNTEAFF. The chain combines TRBV20-1 with TRBJ1-1, with a tentative D call TRBD1 (5 bases). This CDR3 has 14 residues. V lost 6 bases and J 1 base, leaving 15 bases between the germline ends. The germline V gene encodes CDR1 DFQATT and CDR2 SNEGSKA (reference sequence).

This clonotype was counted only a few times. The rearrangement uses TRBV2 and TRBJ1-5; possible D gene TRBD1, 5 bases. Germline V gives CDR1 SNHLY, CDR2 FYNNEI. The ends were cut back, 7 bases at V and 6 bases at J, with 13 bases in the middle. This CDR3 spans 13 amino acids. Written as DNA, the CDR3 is TGTGCCAGCATACAATCCGGGGGTCAGCCCCAGCATTTT. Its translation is CASIQSGGQPQHF.

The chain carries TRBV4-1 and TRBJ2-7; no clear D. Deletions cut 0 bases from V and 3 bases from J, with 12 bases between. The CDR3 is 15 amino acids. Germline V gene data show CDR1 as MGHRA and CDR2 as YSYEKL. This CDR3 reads CASSQDAASYYEQYF. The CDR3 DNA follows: TGCGCCAGCAGCCAAGATGCGGCCTCCTACTACGAGCAGTACTTC.

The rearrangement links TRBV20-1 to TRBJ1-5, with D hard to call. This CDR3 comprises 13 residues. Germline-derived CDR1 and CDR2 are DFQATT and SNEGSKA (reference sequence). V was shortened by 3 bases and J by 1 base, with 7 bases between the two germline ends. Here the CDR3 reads CSARRTSNQPQHF. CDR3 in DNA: TGCAGTGCTAGGCGCACAAGCAATCAGCCCCAGCATTTT.

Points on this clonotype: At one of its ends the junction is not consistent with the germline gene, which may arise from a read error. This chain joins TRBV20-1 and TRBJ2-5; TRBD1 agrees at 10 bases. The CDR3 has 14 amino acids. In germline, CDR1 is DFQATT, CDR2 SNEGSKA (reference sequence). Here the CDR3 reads CGAAPGQGQETQYF. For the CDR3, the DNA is TGCGGTGCTGCTCCGGGACAGGGGCAAGAGACCCAGTACTTC.

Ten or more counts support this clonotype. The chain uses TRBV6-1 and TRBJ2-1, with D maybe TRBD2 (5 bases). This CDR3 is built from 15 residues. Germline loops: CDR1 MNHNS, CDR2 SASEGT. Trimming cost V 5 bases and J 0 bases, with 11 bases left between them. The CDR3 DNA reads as TGTGCCAGCAGTCCGGAGCGGATCTCCTACAATGAGCAGTTCTTC. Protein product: CASSPERISYNEQFF.

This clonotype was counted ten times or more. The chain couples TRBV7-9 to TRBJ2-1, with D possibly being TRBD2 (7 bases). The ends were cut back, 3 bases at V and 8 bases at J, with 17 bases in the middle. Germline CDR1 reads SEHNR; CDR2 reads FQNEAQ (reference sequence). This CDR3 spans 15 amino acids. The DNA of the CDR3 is TGTGCCAGCAGCTTCCTAAGGGGGGGTATAGATGAGCAGTTCTTC. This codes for CASSFLRGGIDEQFF.

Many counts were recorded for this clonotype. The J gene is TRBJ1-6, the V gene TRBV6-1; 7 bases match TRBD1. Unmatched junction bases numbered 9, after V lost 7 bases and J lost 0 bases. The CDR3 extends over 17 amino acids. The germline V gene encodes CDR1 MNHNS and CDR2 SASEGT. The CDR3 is CASTSPRQGSYNSPLHF. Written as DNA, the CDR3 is TGTGCCAGCACCAGCCCTCGACAGGGCTCCTATAATTCACCCCTCCACTTT.

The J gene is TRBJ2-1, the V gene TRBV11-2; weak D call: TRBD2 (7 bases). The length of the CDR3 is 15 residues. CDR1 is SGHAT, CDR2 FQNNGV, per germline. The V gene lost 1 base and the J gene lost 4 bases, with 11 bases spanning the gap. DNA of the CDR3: TGTGCCAGCAGCTTAGTGGGGGGGACATACAATGAGCAGTTCTTC. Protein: CASSLVGGTYNEQFF.